Ten or more counts support the clone carrying this T cell receptor beta chain. The V gene's germline CDR1 is MNHEY and CDR2 SVGAGI. Trimming took off 6 bases at V and 9 bases at J, with 21 bases between the two ends. The CDR3 covers 15 residues. The record originates from a study of early T cells in non-severe SARS-CoV-2 infection. In the library, individual cDNA molecules carried attached unique molecular identifiers. TCRdb used MiXCR to reprocess the 5' RACE reads, holding one entry per CDR3 protein. Among about 33,000 distinct CDR3 sequences listed, about 4.7% were seen once. The chain combines TRBV6-5 with TRBJ2-1, with a weak D call TRBD2 (6 bases). The receptor was derived from an adult who was a healthcare worker with PCR-confirmed SARS-CoV-2 infection or an uninfected control (not recorded which). The sequencing sample was made of whole blood. The CDR3 region has the DNA TGTGCCAGCAGCCCGCCCGGGAGAAGCATTGGTGAGCAGTTCTTC. As protein: CASSPPGRSIGEQFF.